This T cell receptor (beta chain) was found in a study of human T cells and chemical hapten exposure. The wider study: Women made up most patients, who had alopecia areata, totalis or universalis.

This clonotype was seen only a few times. No antigen is known for it. Whole-study findings and limits: Expanded TCRs formed significantly more large CDR3 similarity clusters than controls. As the donors had alopecia, their immune response may differ from healthy people's.

Individual cDNA molecules in this library carried unique molecular identifiers. Each CDR3 protein is one row after TCRdb ran MiXCR on the RACE reads. This table has approximately 370,000 distinct CDR3 sequences, over 5% appearing once. Trimming removed 3 bases at V and 0 bases at J, with 13 bases between. CDR3 length: 16 amino acids. Germline assignment: CDR1 KGHSH and CDR2 LQKENI. The time point: pre-sensitization, week 0. Treatment described: therapeutic diphenylcyclopropenone sensitization with weekly scalp DPC. The chain joins TRBV18 to TRBJ2-3; tentatively, D is TRBD2 (5 bases). The source material was whole blood, sampled in connection with sensitization to the hapten diphenylcyclopropenone (DPC). The receptor was isolated from a young woman with alopecia areata. Some clones in this sample may be carry-over from other donors' samples. The CDR3 protein is CASSPGLISSTDTQYF. The CDR3 region has the DNA TGTGCCAGCTCACCTGGACTGATATCTAGCACAGATACGCAGTATTTT.